This record looks at one TCR beta chain sequence and its context. The antigen is undetermined. Only in-frame clones appear in the TCRdb table, and some are missing; sequencing was by immunoSEQ multiplex PCR. The sample shows roughly 150,000 clones, 80% to 90% of them seen only once. This entry is derived from a study of Ad26.COV2.S vaccination and SARS-CoV-2 variants. Points from the study as a whole: Vaccinees displayed broader spike-specific TCR repertoires than placebo recipients. Breadth and depth estimates from TCRs may understate total T cell responses. Post-vaccination breadth of spike-specific CD8+ and CD4+ T cell responses was reportedly substantial.

V shed 5 bases and J shed 6 bases, with 13 bases lying between them. Germline CDR1 is KGHDR and CDR2 is SFDVKD. The length of the CDR3 is 14 residues. The material sequenced was peripheral blood, taken after recovery from COVID-19. This chain connects TRBV24-1 to TRBJ2-1, with TRBD2 as a possible D gene (6 bases). This sequence was found in a human donor who had recovered from COVID-19. CDR3 DNA: TGTGCCACCAGTGCTGGGGGACTGCGCAATGAGCAGTTCTTC. It encodes CATSAGGLRNEQFF.